The rows below give T cell receptor beta chains drawn from one sample of a study of neurological immune-mediated disorders. A single record per CDR3 protein comes from TCRdb applying MiXCR to the 5' RACE reads. The sample consists of 75,000 to 80,000 distinct CDR3 sequences, roughly 4.7% of them appearing once. Sequenced input: PBMCs. These TCRs come from a woman younger than 45 with multiple sclerosis. Each CDR3 is given with its conserved first and last residue. D genes are given only for firm matches. Size values are once, few and many counts, or a class for expanded clones, and some rows have none.

TRBJ2-2	14	TRBD2	TRBV5-5	few	CASNDPGGTGELFF	TGTGCCAGCAACGATCCGGGGGGCACCGGGGAGCTGTTTTTT
TRBJ2-5	15	TRBD1	TRBV20-1	.	CSAPAPGQGIETQYF	TGCAGTGCCCCTGCCCCGGGACAGGGGATAGAGACCCAGTACTTC
TRBJ2-3	16	.	TRBV18	.	CASSPPDRMRTDTQYF	TGTGCCAGCTCACCACCGGACAGAATGAGGACAGATACGCAGTATTTT
TRBJ2-7	13	.	TRBV20-1	many	CSARPGAASEQYF	TGCAGTGCTAGGCCAGGCGCGGCTTCCGAGCAGTACTTC
TRBJ1-6	13	.	TRBV5-1	many	CASSLGVGSPLHF	TGCGCCAGCAGCTTGGGGGTGGGTTCACCCCTCCACTTT
TRBJ2-1	14	.	TRBV10-3	many	CAISNGVSYNEQFF	TGTGCCATCAGTAACGGGGTTTCCTACAATGAGCAGTTCTTC
TRBJ2-3	13	.	TRBV5-1	few	CASSLVPADTQYF	TGCGCCAGCAGCTTGGTTCCGGCAGATACGCAGTATTTT
TRBJ1-6	16	.	TRBV5-1	many	CASSLDRSSYNSPLHF	TGCGCCAGCAGCTTGGACCGGAGCTCCTATAATTCACCCCTCCACTTT
TRBJ1-1	15	.	TRBV4-2	few	CASSPSGTLNTEAFF	TGTGCCAGCAGCCCCTCCGGGACACTGAACACTGAAGCTTTCTTT
TRBJ1-1	13	.	TRBV25-1	many	CASSEGRYTEAFF	TGTGCCAGCAGTGAGGGACGCTACACTGAAGCTTTCTTT
TRBJ1-4	15	TRBD1	TRBV12-3/TRBV12-4	many	CASSQGQGGKEKLFF	TGTGCCAGCAGTCAAGGACAGGGGGGCAAAGAAAAACTGTTTTTT
TRBJ2-2	13	TRBD2	TRBV20-1	many	CSARSGGAGELFF	TGCAGTGCTAGGTCGGGAGGGGCCGGGGAGCTGTTTTTT
TRBJ1-5	14	.	TRBV20-1	.	CSARGAAANKTQNF	TGCAGTGCTAGGGGCGCGGCAGCCAATAAGACCCAGAATTTT
TRBJ1-1	13	.	TRBV20-1	.	CSDSSTGKAEAFF	TGCAGTGATTCTAGTACAGGGAAAGCCGAAGCTTTCTTT
TRBJ1-3	15	.	TRBV15	many	CATSRSAIRDPDYYF	TGTGCCACCAGCAGGTCTGCGATCCGGGACCCAGACTACTATTTT
TRBJ2-3	12	TRBD1	TRBV5-1	few	CASGQGRDTQYF	TGCGCCAGCGGACAGGGAAGAGATACGCAGTATTTT
TRBJ2-1	16	TRBD2	TRBV20-1	.	CSASILAGGGYNEQFF	TGCAGTGCTTCCATACTAGCGGGAGGGGGTTACAATGAGCAGTTCTTC
TRBJ2-1	15	.	TRBV7-6	few	CASSKDESSYNEQFF	TGTGCCAGCAGCAAGGACGAAAGCTCCTACAATGAGCAGTTCTTC
TRBJ2-1	17	TRBD2	TRBV6-2/TRBV6-3	many	CASSYSGGVGNYNEQFF	TGTGCCAGCAGTTACTCCGGGGGGGTCGGAAACTACAATGAGCAGTTCTTC
TRBJ2-3	16	TRBD2	TRBV7-2	many	CASSLTLAASADTQYF	TGTGCCAGCAGCTTAACCCTAGCGGCCTCGGCCGATACGCAGTATTTT
TRBJ2-3	11	.	TRBV12-3/TRBV12-4	many	CASSFGHTQYF	TGTGCCAGCAGTTTTGGTCATACGCAGTATTTT
TRBJ2-2	15	TRBD1	TRBV15	many	CATSRDTGGTGELFF	TGTGCCACCAGCAGAGATACAGGGGGCACCGGGGAGCTGTTTTTT
TRBJ2-2	12	.	TRBV11-2	.	CASSLAPGELFF	TGTGCCAGCAGCTTAGCCCCCGGGGAGCTGTTTTTT
TRBJ2-1	14	.	TRBV20-1	many	CSASASRFNNEQFF	TGCAGTGCTAGCGCCTCCAGGTTTAACAATGAGCAGTTCTTC
TRBJ2-1	14	TRBD2	TRBV2	.	CASKKRENYGEQFF	TGTGCCAGCAAGAAGCGGGAAAATTACGGTGAGCAGTTCTTC
TRBJ1-4	13	.	TRBV11-2	many	CASSPRGNEKLFF	TGTGCCAGCAGCCCCAGGGGTAATGAAAAACTGTTTTTT
TRBJ1-1	13	.	TRBV6-5	many	CASSYGRVTEAFF	TGTGCCAGCAGTTATGGTCGGGTCACTGAAGCTTTCTTT
TRBJ2-1	17	TRBD2	TRBV25-1	.	CASSELGLGRGGNEQFF	TGTGCCAGCAGTGAATTGGGCTTAGGACGGGGGGGTAATGAGCAGTTCTTC
TRBJ2-1	16	.	TRBV7-3	many	CASSLTPGGGYNEQFF	TGTGCCAGCAGCCTAACACCGGGGGGCGGCTACAATGAGCAGTTCTTC
TRBJ2-5	14	.	TRBV20-1	many	CSVEGGTLQETQYF	TGCAGTGTGGAGGGGGGGACGTTACAAGAGACCCAGTACTTC
TRBJ2-1	13	TRBD2	TRBV5-1	many	CASTGRDYNEQFF	TGCGCCAGCACCGGGAGGGATTACAATGAGCAGTTCTTC
TRBJ1-2	13	.	TRBV12-3/TRBV12-4	many	CASSLGQADGYTF	TGTGCCAGCAGTTTAGGCCAGGCGGATGGCTACACCTTC
TRBJ2-7	17	TRBD1	TRBV5-1	many	CASSLELDDRVPYEQYF	TGCGCCAGCAGCTTGGAATTAGACGACAGGGTCCCCTACGAGCAGTACTTC
TRBJ2-5	12	.	TRBV14	.	CASSQRLETQYF	TGTGCCAGCAGCCAAAGGTTGGAGACCCAGTACTTC
TRBJ2-5	18	.	TRBV11-2	.	CASSSNGGDRSWEETQYF	TGTGCCAGCAGCTCGAATGGGGGGGACAGGAGTTGGGAAGAGACCCAGTACTTC
TRBJ2-1	14	TRBD2	TRBV2	few	CASRSGGIYNEQFF	TGTGCCAGCAGGTCGGGGGGTATCTACAATGAGCAGTTCTTC
TRBJ2-5	14	.	TRBV5-1	many	CASSLVGLLETQYF	TGCGCCAGCAGCTTGGTGGGGTTGTTAGAGACCCAGTACTTC
TRBJ1-5	13	.	TRBV20-1	many	CSAKGDTNQPQHF	TGCAGTGCTAAAGGGGATACCAATCAGCCCCAGCATTTT
TRBJ2-1	15	TRBD1	TRBV5-1	many	CASSLQGNPYNEQFF	TGCGCCAGCAGCTTACAGGGGAACCCCTACAATGAGCAGTTCTTC
TRBJ1-3	15	.	TRBV7-9	.	CASSFKPSSGKNIYF	TGTGCCAGCAGCTTTAAGCCTTCCTCTGGAAAAAACATATATTTT
TRBJ2-6	16	.	TRBV19	many	CASSMPGSSGANVLTF	TGTGCCAGTAGTATGCCAGGGAGTAGCGGGGCCAACGTCCTGACTTTC
TRBJ1-3	14	.	TRBV20-1	few	CSAREHFSGNTIYF	TGCAGTGCTCGAGAACACTTCTCTGGAAACACCATATATTTT
TRBJ2-1	15	.	TRBV20-1	many	CSARDRVGVHNEQFF	TGCAGTGCTAGAGATCGCGTGGGGGTACACAATGAGCAGTTCTTC
TRBJ2-3	14	.	TRBV20-1	.	CSARDGSPSGTQYF	TGCAGTGCTAGAGATGGGAGCCCCTCGGGCACGCAGTATTTT
TRBJ2-3	15	TRBD1	TRBV19	many	CASSWTGGFADTQYF	TGTGCCAGTAGTTGGACAGGGGGATTTGCAGATACGCAGTATTTT
TRBJ1-5	12	.	TRBV12-3/TRBV12-4	many	CATRGTDQPQHF	TGTGCCACTCGGGGGACCGATCAGCCCCAGCATTTT
TRBJ1-1	15	TRBD1	TRBV12-3/TRBV12-4	many	CASRSAGTGGGEAFF	TGTGCCAGCAGATCCGCCGGGACAGGAGGGGGTGAAGCTTTCTTT
TRBJ1-5	15	.	TRBV12-3/TRBV12-4	few	CASSFWGLGNQPQHF	TGTGCCAGCAGTTTTTGGGGTCTTGGCAATCAGCCCCAGCATTTT
TRBJ2-2	12	.	TRBV5-1	.	CASTGNTGELFF	TGCGCCAGCACAGGGAACACCGGGGAGCTGTTTTTT
TRBJ2-7	13	.	TRBV3-1	many	CASSQGLRMEQYF	TGTGCCAGCAGCCAGGGTCTCCGGATGGAGCAGTACTTC
TRBJ2-1	16	.	TRBV12-3/TRBV12-4	many	CASSLGGEGAANEQFF	TGTGCCAGCAGTCTCGGGGGCGAGGGGGCTGCCAATGAGCAGTTCTTC
TRBJ2-1	15	.	TRBV20-1	.	CSARVVGSAYNEQFF	TGCAGTGCTAGAGTAGTCGGCAGCGCCTACAATGAGCAGTTCTTC
TRBJ1-6	16	TRBD1	TRBV5-1	many	CASRDPGTGNNSPLHF	TGCGCCAGCAGAGACCCCGGGACAGGGAATAATTCACCCCTCCACTTT
TRBJ2-1	16	TRBD2	TRBV7-2	few	CASSLGRLAGYNEQFF	TGTGCCAGCAGCTTAGGAAGGCTAGCGGGGTACAATGAGCAGTTCTTC
TRBJ1-1	15	.	TRBV5-1	many	CASSETGSMNTEAFF	TGCGCCAGCAGCGAGACAGGCTCCATGAACACTGAAGCTTTCTTT